A selection of T cell receptor beta chains follows, all from one sample in a study of CD8+ T cells in alopecia areata. Using immunoSEQ multiplex PCR, the repertoire was profiled, and TCRdb retains in-frame clones only, with some absent. The sample has 100,000 to 150,000 clones; about 47% are singletons. Here the sequenced sample was CD8+ T cells sorted from blood, taken at week 0. The source is a human donor with alopecia areata. Each CDR3 is given with its conserved first and last residue. A D gene is named only where the DNA matches it firmly. Size tells how often a clone was seen (once, few, many) or the class of an expanded clone, and some rows leave it out.

d_call: .
clone_size: .
j_call: TRBJ2-1
v_call: TRBV7-2
cdr3_aa: CASSLGPGAGLNEQFF
cdr3_nt: TGTGCCAGCAGCCTGGGTCCGGGAGCAGGGCTCAATGAGCAGTTCTTC

d_call: .
clone_size: .
j_call: TRBJ1-1
v_call: TRBV30
cdr3_aa: CAWSVVAESEAFF
cdr3_nt: TGTGCCTGGAGTGTAGTGGCAGAAAGTGAAGCTTTCTTT

d_call: .
clone_size: once
j_call: TRBJ2-2
v_call: TRBV30
cdr3_aa: CAWSPLEGNTGELFF
cdr3_nt: TGTGCCTGGAGCCCTTTGGAGGGGAACACCGGGGAGCTGTTTTTT

d_call: TRBD2
clone_size: once
j_call: TRBJ2-5
v_call: TRBV27
cdr3_aa: CASSLTSSGGETQYF
cdr3_nt: TGTGCCAGCAGTTTGACTAGCTCTGGGGGAGAGACCCAGTACTTC

d_call: .
clone_size: .
j_call: TRBJ2-5
v_call: TRBV6-6
cdr3_aa: CASSYMGSQETQYF
cdr3_nt: TGTGCCAGCAGTTACATGGGGAGCCAAGAGACCCAGTACTTC

d_call: .
clone_size: .
j_call: TRBJ2-7
v_call: TRBV5-6
cdr3_aa: CASSLGGLSYEQYF
cdr3_nt: TGTGCCAGCAGCTTGGGGGGGCTCTCCTACGAGCAGTACTTC

d_call: .
clone_size: .
j_call: TRBJ1-2
v_call: TRBV4-3
cdr3_aa: CASSQGIGTAYGYTF
cdr3_nt: TGCGCCAGCAGCCAGGGAATCGGGACGGCCTATGGCTACACCTTC

d_call: .
clone_size: few
j_call: TRBJ2-2
v_call: TRBV7-9
cdr3_aa: CASSPGRSNTGELFF
cdr3_nt: TGTGCCAGCAGCCCAGGACGGTCGAACACCGGGGAGCTGTTTTTT

d_call: TRBD1
clone_size: .
j_call: TRBJ2-1
v_call: TRBV5-1
cdr3_aa: CASSLFRGPYNEQFF
cdr3_nt: TGCGCCAGCAGCTTGTTCAGGGGGCCCTACAATGAGCAGTTCTTC

d_call: TRBD1
clone_size: .
j_call: TRBJ1-1
v_call: TRBV5-1
cdr3_aa: CASSDGTGIGNTEAFF
cdr3_nt: TGCGCCAGCAGTGATGGGACAGGGATTGGGAACACTGAAGCTTTCTTT

d_call: .
clone_size: .
j_call: TRBJ2-7
v_call: TRBV30
cdr3_aa: CAWSSGSSYEQYF
cdr3_nt: TGTGCCTGGAGTTCGGGGTCCTCCTACGAGCAGTACTTC

d_call: .
clone_size: .
j_call: TRBJ1-1
v_call: TRBV2
cdr3_aa: CASSSGQPNTEAFF
cdr3_nt: TGTGCCAGCAGTTCAGGACAGCCCAACACTGAAGCTTTCTTT

d_call: .
clone_size: medium-sized
j_call: TRBJ1-1
v_call: TRBV5-1
cdr3_aa: CASRFPDSTEAFF
cdr3_nt: TGCGCCAGCAGATTCCCGGACAGCACTGAAGCTTTCTTT

d_call: .
clone_size: few
j_call: TRBJ2-7
v_call: TRBV29-1
cdr3_aa: CSVEVGGTYEQYF
cdr3_nt: TGCAGCGTTGAAGTCGGGGGTACCTACGAGCAGTACTTC

d_call: .
clone_size: .
j_call: TRBJ2-7
v_call: TRBV5-6
cdr3_aa: CASTPGGSVYEQYF
cdr3_nt: TGTGCCAGCACCCCGGGCGGGTCCGTCTACGAGCAGTACTTC

d_call: .
clone_size: .
j_call: TRBJ2-3
v_call: TRBV15
cdr3_aa: CATSRDQGTSDTQYF
cdr3_nt: TGTGCCACCAGCAGAGATCAGGGGACATCCGATACGCAGTATTTT

d_call: TRBD2
clone_size: .
j_call: TRBJ2-1
v_call: TRBV25-1
cdr3_aa: CARGVAGGTDYEQFF
cdr3_nt: TGTGCCAGAGGGGTTGCGGGGGGGACCGACTATGAGCAGTTCTTC

d_call: .
clone_size: .
j_call: TRBJ1-2
v_call: TRBV7-2
cdr3_aa: CASRADGHYGYTF
cdr3_nt: TGTGCCAGCAGAGCGGACGGCCACTATGGCTACACCTTC

d_call: TRBD2
clone_size: few
j_call: TRBJ2-1
v_call: TRBV29-1
cdr3_aa: CSVDGSGGDNEQFF
cdr3_nt: TGCAGCGTTGACGGCTCCGGGGGGGACAATGAGCAGTTCTTC

d_call: .
clone_size: .
j_call: TRBJ1-2
v_call: TRBV5-1
cdr3_aa: CASSLDESPYGYTF
cdr3_nt: TGCGCCAGCAGCTTGGACGAATCGCCCTATGGCTACACCTTC

d_call: TRBD1
clone_size: .
j_call: TRBJ1-2
v_call: TRBV5-6
cdr3_aa: CASSFGTGINYGYTF
cdr3_nt: TGTGCCAGCAGCTTCGGGACAGGGATTAACTATGGCTACACCTTC

d_call: TRBD1
clone_size: .
j_call: TRBJ2-7
v_call: TRBV7-6
cdr3_aa: CASSLELTGSLEQYF
cdr3_nt: TGTGCCAGCAGCTTAGAATTGACAGGGTCTTTGGAGCAGTACTTC

d_call: .
clone_size: .
j_call: TRBJ2-7
v_call: TRBV30
cdr3_aa: CAWGVAGNYEQYF
cdr3_nt: TGTGCCTGGGGGGTGGCCGGGAACTACGAGCAGTACTTC

d_call: .
clone_size: many
j_call: TRBJ2-3
v_call: TRBV4-2
cdr3_aa: CASSQARDGPDTQYF
cdr3_nt: TGTGCCAGCAGCCAAGCACGGGACGGCCCAGATACGCAGTATTTT